This TCR beta chain appears in the sequencing data of a study of brain T cells in children with intractable seizures. Study-wide findings and caveats: Absence of clones before surgery may stem from lower sequencing depth. Each case's top public CDR3 resembled known HCMV, EBV or influenza A CDR3s. Only CDR3 sequence similarity suggested viral specificity, without known HCMV serostatus.

In its sample, this clone is large. Its target is not known. Deletions cut 5 bases from V and 6 bases from J, with 17 bases between. The V gene's germline CDR1 is SQVTM and CDR2 ANQGSEA. The CDR3 is 13 amino acids. The protocol was immunoSEQ multiplex PCR, while the TCRdb copy is restricted to in-frame clones and leaves out a portion. The table includes over 7,500 clones, roughly 71% detected once. The sequenced cases were selected for having the highest brain T cell transcript signatures. Patients received at least one anti-epileptic drug before surgery. V gene TRBV29-1 combines with J gene TRBJ2-7; D tentatively reads TRBD1 or TRBD2 (5 bases each). The specimen comprised resected brain tissue, sampled at surgery. The clonotype comes from a girl between 2 and 10 years old with tuberous sclerosis and intractable seizures. The CDR3 spells CSVKSGTMGEQYV. CDR3 bases: TGCAGCGTTAAATCCGGGACGATGGGCGAGCAGTACGTC.